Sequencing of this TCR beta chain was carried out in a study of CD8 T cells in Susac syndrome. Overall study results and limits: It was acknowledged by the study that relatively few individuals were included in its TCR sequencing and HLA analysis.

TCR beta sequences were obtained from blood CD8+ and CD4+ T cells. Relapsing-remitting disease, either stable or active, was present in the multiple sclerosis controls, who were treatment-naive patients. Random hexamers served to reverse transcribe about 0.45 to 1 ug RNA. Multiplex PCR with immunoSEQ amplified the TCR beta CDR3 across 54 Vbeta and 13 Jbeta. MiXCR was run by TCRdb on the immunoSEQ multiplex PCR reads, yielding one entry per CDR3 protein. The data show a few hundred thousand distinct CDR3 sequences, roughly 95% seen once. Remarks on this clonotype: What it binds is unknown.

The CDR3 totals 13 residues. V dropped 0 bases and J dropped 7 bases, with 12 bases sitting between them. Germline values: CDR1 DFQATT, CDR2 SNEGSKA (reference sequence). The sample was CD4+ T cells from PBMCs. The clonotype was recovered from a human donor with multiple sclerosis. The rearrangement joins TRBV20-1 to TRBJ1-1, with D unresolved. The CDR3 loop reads CSAREWALIEAFF. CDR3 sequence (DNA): TGCAGTGCTAGAGAGTGGGCACTAATTGAAGCTTTCTTT.